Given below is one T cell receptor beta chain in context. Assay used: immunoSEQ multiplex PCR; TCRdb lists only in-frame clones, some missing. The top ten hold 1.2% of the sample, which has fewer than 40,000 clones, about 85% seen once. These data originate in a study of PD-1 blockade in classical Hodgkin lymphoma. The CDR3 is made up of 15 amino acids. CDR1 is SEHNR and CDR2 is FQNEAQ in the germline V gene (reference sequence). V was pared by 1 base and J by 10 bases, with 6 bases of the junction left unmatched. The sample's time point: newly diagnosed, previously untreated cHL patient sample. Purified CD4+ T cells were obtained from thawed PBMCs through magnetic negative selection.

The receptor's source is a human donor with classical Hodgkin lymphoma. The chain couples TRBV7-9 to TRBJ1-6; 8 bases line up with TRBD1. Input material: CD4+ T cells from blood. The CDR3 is CASSLDSGGKSPLHF. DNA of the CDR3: TGTGCCAGCAGCTTAGATTCAGGGGGCAAGTCACCCCTCCACTTT.